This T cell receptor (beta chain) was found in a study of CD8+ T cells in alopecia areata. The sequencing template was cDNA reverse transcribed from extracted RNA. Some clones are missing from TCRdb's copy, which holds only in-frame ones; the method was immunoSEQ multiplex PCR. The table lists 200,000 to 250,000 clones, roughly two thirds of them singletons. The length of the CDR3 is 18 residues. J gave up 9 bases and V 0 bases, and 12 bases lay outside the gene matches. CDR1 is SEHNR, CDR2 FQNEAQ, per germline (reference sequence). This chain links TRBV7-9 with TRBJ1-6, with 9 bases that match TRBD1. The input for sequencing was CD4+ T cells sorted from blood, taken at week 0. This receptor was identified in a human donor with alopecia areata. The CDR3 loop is CASSLAVQGQGSSSPLHF. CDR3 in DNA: TGTGCCAGCAGCTTAGCGGTCCAGGGACAGGGAAGTTCTTCACCCCTCCACTTT.